There are many counts of the clone carrying this T cell receptor (beta chain). Graves' hyperthyroidism was deemed stable given no ophthalmopathy progression within 18 months. Disease duration under 2 months; hyperthyroidism patients were aged 18 to 65. Clinicians diagnosed patients from clinical symptoms, serum thyroxine and TRAb, thyroid ultrasound and orbital computed tomography. This sample was taken from a study of T cells in Graves' hyperthyroidism and ophthalmopathy. About the research overall: Peripheral blood specimens were obtained at initial diagnosis, prior to any treatment.

Trimming took off 5 bases at V and 7 bases at J, with 17 bases between the two ends. From germline, CDR1 is SGHTA and CDR2 FQGTGA. This CDR3 comprises 15 residues. Amplified TCR beta CDR3 regions derived from RNA transcripts. The TCR CDR3 first-round RT-PCR relied on the HTBI primer set. TCRdb ran MiXCR on the multiplex PCR reads and lists one entry per CDR3 protein. Altogether some 400,000 distinct CDR3 sequences are present, more than 11% being singletons, with the ten largest covering approximately 10%. Material for sequencing was blood. This receptor was obtained from a woman aged 55-70 years with Graves' hyperthyroidism. The gene calls are TRBV7-3 and TRBJ2-2; TRBD2 is a possible D gene (6 bases). The CDR3 coding sequence is TGTGCCAGCAGCCCCTCACGGGAGCGCAGCGGGGAGCTGTTTTTT. Encoded protein: CASSPSRERSGELFF.